This TCR beta chain was observed in a study of identical twins. Study-wide results and caveats: Models underestimated out-of-frame TCR alpha sharing in monozygotic twins. High-abundance cord blood beta clonotypes had fewer insertions; memory repertoires showed none.

This clonotype was recorded only once. Antigen: not known. Only healthy Caucasians were included as donors. Template switching supplied a universal primer site; unique molecular identifiers were carried on the cDNA. TCRdb re-called the 5' RACE reads through MiXCR, storing one row per CDR3 protein. The sample contains some 1,600,000 distinct CDR3 sequences, around 33% of which appear only once. The CDR3 runs to 15 residues. V lost 3 bases to trimming and J lost 3 bases, with 12 bases between them. The germline gives CDR1 LGHDT, CDR2 YNNKEL (reference sequence). Sequenced material: cord blood. This clonotype was sampled from a newborn girl in good health. The V call is TRBV3-1, the J call TRBJ2-1; D is perhaps TRBD2 (6 bases). The DNA of the CDR3 is TGTGCCAGCAGCCACACTAGCCGGCGCTACAATGAGCAGTTCTTC. It encodes CASSHTSRRYNEQFF.